This TCR beta chain was obtained from a study of control samples from healthy donors and cancer patients. Germline lookup yields CDR1 MNHEY and CDR2 SVGAGI. The CDR3 spans 14 residues. V was pared by 7 bases and J by 3 bases, with 6 bases of the junction left unmatched. Data came from immunoSEQ multiplex PCR; TCRdb stores just in-frame clones and leaves some out. The sample carries 150,000 to 200,000 clones, roughly 90% recorded once. The sample taken for sequencing was blood. The chain couples TRBV6-5 to TRBJ1-3, with 7 bases lining up with TRBD1. This TCR was recovered from a young man in good health. The CDR3 sequence: CASTPTGNGNTIYF. The DNA for the CDR3 is TGTGCCAGCACGCCGACAGGGAATGGAAACACCATATATTTT.